This TCR beta chain was sequenced during a study of T-cell reconstitution after alpha-beta-depleted transplantation in children. Looked up from germline, CDR1 is SSHAT and CDR2 is FNYEAQ (reference sequence). The length of the CDR3 is 17 residues. Trimming stripped 1 base from V and 8 bases from J, with 21 bases between. This clonotype showed up many times. For TCRbeta, the library was prepared with unique molecular identifiers. One entry per CDR3 protein, called by TCRdb with MiXCR from the PCR reads. The sample includes approximately 44,000 distinct CDR3 sequences, around 5.9% of them seen just once.

The J gene is TRBJ2-1, the V gene TRBV7-7; possible D gene TRBD2, 5 bases. This receptor was identified in a female patient aged 2-15 years who had a stem cell transplant for aplastic anemia, so the T cells may come from the graft donor. Sequences were derived from PBMCs, mostly from graft donor cells, sampled 60 days after TCRalphabeta/CD19-depleted stem cell transplant. The CDR3 region is CASSLGPGKGPTDEQFF. CDR3 DNA sequence: TGTGCCAGCAGCTTAGGTCCGGGAAAGGGCCCAACAGATGAGCAGTTCTTC.